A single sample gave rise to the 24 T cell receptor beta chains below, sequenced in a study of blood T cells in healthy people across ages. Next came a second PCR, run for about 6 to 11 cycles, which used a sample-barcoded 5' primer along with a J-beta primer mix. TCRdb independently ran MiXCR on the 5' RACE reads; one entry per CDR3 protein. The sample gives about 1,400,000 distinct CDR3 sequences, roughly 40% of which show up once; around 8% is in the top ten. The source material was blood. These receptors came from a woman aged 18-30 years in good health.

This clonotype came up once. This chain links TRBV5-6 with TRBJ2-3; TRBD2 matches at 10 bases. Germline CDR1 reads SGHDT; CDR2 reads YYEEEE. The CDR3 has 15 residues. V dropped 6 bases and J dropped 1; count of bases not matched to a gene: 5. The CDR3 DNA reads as TGTGCCAGCAACCTAGCGGGGGCCGGCACAGATACGCAGTATTTT. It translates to CASNLAGAGTDTQYF.

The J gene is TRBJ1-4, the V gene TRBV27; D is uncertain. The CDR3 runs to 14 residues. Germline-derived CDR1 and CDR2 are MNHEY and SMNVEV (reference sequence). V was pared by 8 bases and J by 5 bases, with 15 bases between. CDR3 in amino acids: CASRDGRKNEKLFF. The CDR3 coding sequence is TGTGCCAGCCGCGATGGACGGAAAAATGAAAAACTGTTTTTT. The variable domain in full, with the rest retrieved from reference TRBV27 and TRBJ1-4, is EAQVTQNPRYLITVTGKKLTVTCSQNMNHEYMSWYRQDPGLGLRQIYYSMNVEVTDKGDVPEGYKVSRKEKRNFPLILESPSPNQTSLYFCASRDGRKNEKLFFGSGTQLSVL.

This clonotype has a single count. CDR3 sequence (DNA): TGCAGTTGCATGCTAACAGGGGGATACAATGAGCAGTTCTTC. Protein sequence: CSCMLTGGYNEQFF. The V and J genes are TRBV20-1 and TRBJ2-1; TRBD1 agrees at 8 bases. V shed 8 bases and J 4 bases; nucleotides not matched to a gene: 10. This CDR3 is built from 14 residues. Germline-derived CDR1 and CDR2 are DFQATT and SNEGSKA (reference sequence).

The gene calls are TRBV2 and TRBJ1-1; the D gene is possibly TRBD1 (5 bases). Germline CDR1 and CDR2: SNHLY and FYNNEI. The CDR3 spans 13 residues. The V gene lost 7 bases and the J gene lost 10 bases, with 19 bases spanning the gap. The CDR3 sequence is CASNRDYTDAAFF. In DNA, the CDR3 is TGTGCCAGCAACCGGGACTACACCGACGCAGCTTTCTTT.

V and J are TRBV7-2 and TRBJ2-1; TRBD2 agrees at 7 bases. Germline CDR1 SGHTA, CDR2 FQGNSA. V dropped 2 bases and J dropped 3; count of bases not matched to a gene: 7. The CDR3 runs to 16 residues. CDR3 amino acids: CASSLLFAGDYNEQFF. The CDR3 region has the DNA TGTGCCAGCAGCTTATTATTCGCGGGAGACTACAATGAGCAGTTCTTC.

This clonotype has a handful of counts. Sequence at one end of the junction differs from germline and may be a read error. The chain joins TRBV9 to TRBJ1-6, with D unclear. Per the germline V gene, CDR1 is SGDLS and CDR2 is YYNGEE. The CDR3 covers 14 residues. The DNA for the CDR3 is TGTGCCAGCAGCCCCCAGGTAGATAATTCGCCCCTCCACTTT. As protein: CASSPQVDNSPLHF.

CDR3 loop: CASSGGHYQPQHF. The CDR3 DNA reads as TGTGCCAGCAGTGGGGGCCACTATCAGCCCCAGCATTTT. The V call is TRBV6-1, the J call TRBJ1-5, with a tentative D call TRBD1 (5 bases). CDR3 length: 13 amino acids. V lost 4 bases, J lost 5 bases, and 9 bases lay in between. Germline-derived CDR1 and CDR2 are MNHNS and SASEGT.

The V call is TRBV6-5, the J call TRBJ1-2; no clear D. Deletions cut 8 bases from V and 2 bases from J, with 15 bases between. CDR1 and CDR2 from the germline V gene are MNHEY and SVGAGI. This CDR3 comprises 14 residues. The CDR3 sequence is CASGTRLGNYGYTF. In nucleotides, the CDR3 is TGTGCCAGCGGTACGAGGCTCGGGAACTATGGCTACACCTTC.

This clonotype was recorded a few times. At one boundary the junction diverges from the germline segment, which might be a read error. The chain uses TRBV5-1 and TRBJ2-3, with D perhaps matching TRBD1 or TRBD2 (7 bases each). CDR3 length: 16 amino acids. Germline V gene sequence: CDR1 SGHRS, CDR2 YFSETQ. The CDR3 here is CASSLRKGGGTDTQYF. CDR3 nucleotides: TGCGCCAGCAGCTTGCGGAAGGGAGGGGGCACGGATACGCAGTATTTT.

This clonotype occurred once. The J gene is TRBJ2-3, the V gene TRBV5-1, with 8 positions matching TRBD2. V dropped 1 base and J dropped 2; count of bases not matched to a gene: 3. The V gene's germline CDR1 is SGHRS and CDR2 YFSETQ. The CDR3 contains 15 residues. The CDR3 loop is CASSLSSGVTDTQYF. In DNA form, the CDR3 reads TGCGCCAGCAGCTTGAGTAGCGGGGTCACAGATACGCAGTATTTT.

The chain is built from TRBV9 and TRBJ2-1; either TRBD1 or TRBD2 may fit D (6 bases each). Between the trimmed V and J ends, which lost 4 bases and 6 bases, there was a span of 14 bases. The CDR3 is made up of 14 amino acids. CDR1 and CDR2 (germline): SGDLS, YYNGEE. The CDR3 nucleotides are TGTGCCAGCAGCTCCGGAGGGGGAATCAATGAGCAGTTCTTC. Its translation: CASSSGGGINEQFF.

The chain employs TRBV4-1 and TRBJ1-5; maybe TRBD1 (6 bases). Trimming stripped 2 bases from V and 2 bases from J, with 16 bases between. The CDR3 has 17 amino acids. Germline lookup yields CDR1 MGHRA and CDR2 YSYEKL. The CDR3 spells CASSQTSGGQRNQPQHF. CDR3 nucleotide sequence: TGCGCCAGCAGCCAAACCTCCGGGGGGCAGCGCAATCAGCCCCAGCATTTT.

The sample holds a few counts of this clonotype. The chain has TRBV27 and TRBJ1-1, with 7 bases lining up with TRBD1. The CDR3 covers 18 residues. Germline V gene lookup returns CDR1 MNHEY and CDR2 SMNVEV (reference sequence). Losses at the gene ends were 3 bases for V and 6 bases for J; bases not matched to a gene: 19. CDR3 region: CASSFLSPVDRSPPEAFF. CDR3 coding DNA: TGTGCCAGCAGTTTCCTTTCTCCCGTGGACAGGTCCCCCCCTGAAGCTTTCTTT.

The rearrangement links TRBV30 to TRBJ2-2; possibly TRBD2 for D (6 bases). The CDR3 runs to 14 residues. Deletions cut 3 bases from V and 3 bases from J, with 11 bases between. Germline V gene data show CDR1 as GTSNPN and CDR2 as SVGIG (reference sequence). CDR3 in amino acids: CAWSRDFHTGELFF. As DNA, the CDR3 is TGTGCCTGGAGCCGGGACTTCCACACCGGGGAGCTGTTTTTT.

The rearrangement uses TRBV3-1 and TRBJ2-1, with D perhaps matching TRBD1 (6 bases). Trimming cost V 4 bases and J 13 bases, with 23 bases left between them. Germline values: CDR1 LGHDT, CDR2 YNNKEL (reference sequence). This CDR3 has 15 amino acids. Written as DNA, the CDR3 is TGTGCCAGCAGCCTCAGGGGCAGCACAATGAAGACCCAGTTCTTC. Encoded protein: CASSLRGSTMKTQFF.

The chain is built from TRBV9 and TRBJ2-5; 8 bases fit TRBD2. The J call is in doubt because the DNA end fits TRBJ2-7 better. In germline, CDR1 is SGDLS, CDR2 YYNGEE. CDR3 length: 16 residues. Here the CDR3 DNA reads TGTGCCAGCAGCGTAGCCCCGACTAGCGCGGATTACGAGCAGTACTTC. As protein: CASSVAPTSADYEQYF.

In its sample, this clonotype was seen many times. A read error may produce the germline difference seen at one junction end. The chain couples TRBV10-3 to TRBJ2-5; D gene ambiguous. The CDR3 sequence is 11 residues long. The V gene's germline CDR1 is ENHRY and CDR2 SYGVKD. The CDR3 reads CASSESETQYF. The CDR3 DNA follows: TGTGCCAGCAGTGAATCGGAGACCCAGTACTTC.

The CDR3 DNA sequence: TGTGCCAGCAGCCATGACGGAGCCTACGAGCAGTACTTC. Translation: CASSHDGAYEQYF. J is TRBJ2-7 and V is TRBV13; D ambiguous. The V end was cut by 5 bases, the J end by 2 bases, with 10 bases between. This CDR3 comprises 13 residues. The germline gives CDR1 PRHDT, CDR2 FYEKMQ (reference sequence).

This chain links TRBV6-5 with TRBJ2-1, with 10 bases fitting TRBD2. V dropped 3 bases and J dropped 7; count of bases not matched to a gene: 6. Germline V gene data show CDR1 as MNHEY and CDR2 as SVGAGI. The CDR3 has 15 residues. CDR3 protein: CASSYSGGSSNEQFF. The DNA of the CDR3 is TGTGCCAGCAGTTATAGCGGGGGGTCTAGTAATGAGCAGTTCTTC.

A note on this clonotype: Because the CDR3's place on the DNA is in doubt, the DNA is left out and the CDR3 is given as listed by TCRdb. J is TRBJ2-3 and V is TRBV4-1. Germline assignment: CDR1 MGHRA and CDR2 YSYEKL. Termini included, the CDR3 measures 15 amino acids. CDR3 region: CASSHRPWSQIRSIF.

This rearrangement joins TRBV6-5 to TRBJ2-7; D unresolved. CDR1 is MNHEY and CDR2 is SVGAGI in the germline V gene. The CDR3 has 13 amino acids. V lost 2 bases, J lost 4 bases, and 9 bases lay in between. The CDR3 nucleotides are TGTGCCAGCAGTTACGGAGTGGCATACGAGCAGTACTTC. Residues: CASSYGVAYEQYF.

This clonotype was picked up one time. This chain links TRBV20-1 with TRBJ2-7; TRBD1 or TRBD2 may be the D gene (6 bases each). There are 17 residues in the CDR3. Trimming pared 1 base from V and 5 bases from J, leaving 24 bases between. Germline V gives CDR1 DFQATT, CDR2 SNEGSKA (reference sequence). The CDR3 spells CSARVGGGKEAYNEQYF. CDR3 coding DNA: TGCAGTGCTAGAGTCGGGGGCGGAAAGGAGGCCTACAACGAGCAGTACTTC.

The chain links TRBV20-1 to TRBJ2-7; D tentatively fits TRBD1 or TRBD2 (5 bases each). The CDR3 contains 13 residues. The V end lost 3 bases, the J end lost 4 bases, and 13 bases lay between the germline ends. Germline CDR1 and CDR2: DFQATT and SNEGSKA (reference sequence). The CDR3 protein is CSASVGREYEQYF. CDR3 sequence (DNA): TGCAGTGCTAGTGTAGGCAGGGAGTACGAGCAGTACTTC.

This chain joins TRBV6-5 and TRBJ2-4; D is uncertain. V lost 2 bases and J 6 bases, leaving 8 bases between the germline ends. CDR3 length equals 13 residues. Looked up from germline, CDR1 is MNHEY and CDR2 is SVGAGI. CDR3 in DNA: TGTGCCAGCAGTTACGGGTCTACAAACATTCAGTACTTC. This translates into CASSYGSTNIQYF.